These 17 T cell receptor beta chains came from one sample sequenced in a study of T-cell memory formation after mild COVID-19. TCRdb reanalysed the 5' RACE reads using MiXCR and keeps one entry per CDR3 protein. The sample has 380,000 or so distinct CDR3 sequences, under 15% seen once. The material sequenced was PBMCs or a T cell subset sorted from them (not recorded which). The source of these receptors is a man younger than 30 who had mild COVID-19 (a few samples of this study predate the infection). Cell type and time point are not known.

This chain connects TRBV19 to TRBJ1-3, with TRBD1 as a possible D gene (6 bases). The CDR3 is 13 amino acids. Trimming pared 10 bases from V and 0 bases from J, leaving 10 bases between. Germline CDR1 LNHDA, CDR2 SQIVND (reference sequence). This CDR3 reads CATGQSSGNTIYF. The CDR3 coding sequence is TGTGCCACGGGACAAAGCTCTGGAAACACCATATATTTT. The full variable domain, its missing parts supplied by reference TRBV19 and TRBJ1-3, is DGGITQSPKYLFRKEGQNVTLSCEQNLNHDAMYWYRQDPGQGLRLIYYSQIVNDFQKGDIAEGYSVSREKKESFPLTVTSAQKNPTAFYLCATGQSSGNTIYFGEGSWLTVV.

This clonotype was seen a few times. The V and J genes are TRBV9 and TRBJ2-3; 10 nucleotides line up with TRBD2. With V trimmed by 6 bases and J by 4 bases, 2 bases remained unmatched. Germline V gene sequence: CDR1 SGDLS, CDR2 YYNGEE. The length of the CDR3 is 13 residues. The CDR3 nucleotides are TGTGCCAGCAAGGGACTAGCGTCAGATACGCAGTATTTT. Residues: CASKGLASDTQYF.

This clonotype was seen a handful of times. The chain couples TRBV7-9 to TRBJ1-6, with unresolved D. Germline V gene lookup returns CDR1 SEHNR and CDR2 FQNEAQ (reference sequence). This CDR3 contains 15 residues. Trimming removed 0 bases at V and 7 bases at J, with 10 bases between. CDR3 sequence reads: CASSLAWTANSPLHF. The CDR3 region has the DNA TGTGCCAGCAGCTTAGCGTGGACGGCGAATTCACCCCTCCACTTT.

This clonotype has ten or more counts. The rearrangement links TRBV12-3 or TRBV12-4 to TRBJ2-1; no reliable D call. The ends were cut back, 6 bases at V and 9 bases at J, with 9 bases in the middle. This CDR3 is built from 11 residues. The CDR3 reads CASSTGGEQFF. CDR3 DNA sequence: TGTGCCAGCAGCACCGGCGGTGAGCAGTTCTTC.

V and J are TRBV7-2 and TRBJ1-2, with 8 nucleotides matching TRBD1. Trimming at V came to 5 bases and at J to 4 bases, leaving 12 bases not matched to a gene. Germline V CDR1 and CDR2: SGHTA, FQGNSA. The CDR3 contains 16 residues. CDR3 bases: TGTGCCAGCAGCAGTGGACAGGGAGGCTTAGGCTATGGCTACACCTTC. This sequence encodes CASSSGQGGLGYGYTF. The variable domain in full, with the rest retrieved from reference TRBV7-2 and TRBJ1-2, is GAGVSQSPSNKVTEKGKDVELRCDPISGHTALYWYRQSLGQGLEFLIYFQGNSAPDKSGLPSDRFSAERTGGSVSTLTIQRTQQEDSAVYLCASSSGQGGLGYGYTFGSGTRLTVV.

The chain combines TRBV25-1 with TRBJ1-3; D is undetermined. CDR3 length equals 11 residues. From germline, CDR1 is MGHDK and CDR2 SYGVNS. Trimming stripped 6 bases from V and 4 bases from J, with 4 bases between. DNA for the CDR3: TGTGCCAGCAGGGTCGGAAACACCATATATTTT. This codes for CASRVGNTIYF.

This clonotype was found a few times. The chain links TRBV7-3 to TRBJ1-2, with a weak D call TRBD1 (5 bases). Between the trimmed V and J ends, which lost 6 bases and 7 bases, there was a span of 15 bases. The length of the CDR3 is 13 residues. Per germline, CDR1 SGHTA and CDR2 FQGTGA. CDR3 sequence: CASRFDSLSGYTF. For the CDR3, the DNA is TGTGCCAGCAGGTTCGACAGTTTATCTGGCTACACCTTC.

This clonotype has ten or more counts. This rearrangement joins TRBV12-3 or TRBV12-4 to TRBJ2-2; D remains unclear. The V end was cut by 5 bases, the J end by 8 bases, with 12 bases between. The CDR3 has 13 amino acids. The CDR3: CASSPVIGGELFF. CDR3 sequence (DNA): TGTGCCAGCAGTCCTGTCATCGGGGGGGAGCTGTTTTTT.

The genes are TRBV20-1 and TRBJ2-5; D possibly corresponds to TRBD1 (6 bases). Germline loops: CDR1 DFQATT, CDR2 SNEGSKA (reference sequence). With 2 bases removed from V and 3 bases from J, the gap between germline ends came to 13 bases. The CDR3 extends over 14 amino acids. The CDR3 spells CSARLRGGKETQYF. DNA of the CDR3: TGCAGTGCTAGACTCAGGGGCGGAAAAGAGACCCAGTACTTC.

V and J are TRBV20-1 and TRBJ2-3, with 9 bases lining up with TRBD2. J was trimmed by 4 bases and V by 0 bases; bases with no gene match: 5. Per germline, CDR1 DFQATT and CDR2 SNEGSKA (reference sequence). This CDR3 is built from 15 residues. This CDR3 is CSARDRTSVPDTQYF. As DNA, the CDR3 is TGCAGTGCTAGAGATAGGACTAGCGTTCCAGATACGCAGTATTTT.

The chain employs TRBV6-5 and TRBJ2-4, with 7 bases lining up with TRBD1. In germline, CDR1 is MNHEY, CDR2 SVGAGI. The CDR3 is 14 residues long. The V gene end was trimmed by 6 bases and the J gene end by 9 bases; junction bases not matched to a gene: 11. The CDR3 reads CASSPDRARPIQYF. CDR3 DNA sequence: TGTGCCAGCAGCCCTGACAGGGCTCGGCCCATTCAGTACTTC.

The J gene is TRBJ2-3, the V gene TRBV6-2 or TRBV6-3; D is undetermined. The CDR3 has 13 residues. Germline-derived CDR1 and CDR2 are MNHEY and SVGEGT. Trimming removed 2 bases at V and 3 bases at J, with 6 bases between. As DNA, the CDR3 is TGTGCCAGCAGTTACCTTTTGACAGATACGCAGTATTTT. Its protein product is CASSYLLTDTQYF.

This clonotype was found a few times. The rearrangement joins TRBV25-1 to TRBJ2-2; D is perhaps TRBD1 (6 bases). Germline CDR1 MGHDK, CDR2 SYGVNS. V shed 3 bases and J shed 5 bases, with 16 bases lying between them. The CDR3 is made up of 16 amino acids. CDR3 in DNA: TGTGCCAGCAGTGATCTACAGGGCCCTAGGACCGGGGAGCTGTTTTTT. As protein: CASSDLQGPRTGELFF.

This clonotype has a count of ten or more. The rearrangement links TRBV4-1 to TRBJ1-5; TRBD1 might be the D (6 bases). Trimming pared 0 bases from V and 1 base from J, leaving 7 bases between. CDR3 length: 15 amino acids. Germline V gene lookup returns CDR1 MGHRA and CDR2 YSYEKL. DNA of the CDR3: TGCGCCAGCAGCCAAGATACAGGGAGCAATCAGCCCCAGCATTTT. Its translation: CASSQDTGSNQPQHF.

This chain links TRBV20-1 with TRBJ2-5; 7 bases are a match to TRBD2. V was clipped by 3 bases and J by 2 bases; unmatched bases: 3. This CDR3 is built from 13 residues. Germline CDR1 reads DFQATT; CDR2 reads SNEGSKA (reference sequence). DNA for the CDR3: TGCAGTGCTAGGGCCGGGGGGCAAGAGACCCAGTACTTC. Residues: CSARAGGQETQYF.

This clonotype was counted only a few times. V and J are TRBV7-2 and TRBJ1-6; D uncertain. V lost 5 bases and J lost 5, with 13 bases in between. The CDR3 is 15 residues long. Germline CDR1 is SGHTA and CDR2 is FQGNSA. The CDR3 DNA reads TGTGCCAGCAGCCCCTGGGCAGGAGATAATTCACCCCTCCACTTT. This codes for CASSPWAGDNSPLHF.

This clonotype has a handful of counts. The gene calls are TRBV5-1 and TRBJ2-7; possibly TRBD2 for D (7 bases). CDR3 size: 14 residues. Trimming took 4 bases from V and 1 from J, leaving 12 bases between them. Germline assignment: CDR1 SGHRS and CDR2 YFSETQ. In DNA form, the CDR3 reads TGCGCCAGCAGCCCGCGGGGGCGGTCCTACGAGCAGTACTTC. Protein product: CASSPRGRSYEQYF.